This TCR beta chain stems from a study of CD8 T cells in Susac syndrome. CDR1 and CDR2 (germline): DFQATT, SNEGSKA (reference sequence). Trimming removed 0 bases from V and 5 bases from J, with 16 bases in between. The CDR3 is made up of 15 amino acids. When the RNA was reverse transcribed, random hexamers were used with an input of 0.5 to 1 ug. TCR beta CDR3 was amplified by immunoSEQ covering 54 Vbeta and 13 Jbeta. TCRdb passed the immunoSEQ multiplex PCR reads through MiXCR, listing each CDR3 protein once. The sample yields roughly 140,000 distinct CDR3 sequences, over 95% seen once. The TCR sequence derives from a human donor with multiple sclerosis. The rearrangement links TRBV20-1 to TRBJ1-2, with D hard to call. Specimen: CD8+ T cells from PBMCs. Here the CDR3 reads CSAREPGEFVYGYTF. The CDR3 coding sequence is TGCAGTGCTAGAGAGCCCGGGGAGTTCGTTTATGGCTACACCTTC.